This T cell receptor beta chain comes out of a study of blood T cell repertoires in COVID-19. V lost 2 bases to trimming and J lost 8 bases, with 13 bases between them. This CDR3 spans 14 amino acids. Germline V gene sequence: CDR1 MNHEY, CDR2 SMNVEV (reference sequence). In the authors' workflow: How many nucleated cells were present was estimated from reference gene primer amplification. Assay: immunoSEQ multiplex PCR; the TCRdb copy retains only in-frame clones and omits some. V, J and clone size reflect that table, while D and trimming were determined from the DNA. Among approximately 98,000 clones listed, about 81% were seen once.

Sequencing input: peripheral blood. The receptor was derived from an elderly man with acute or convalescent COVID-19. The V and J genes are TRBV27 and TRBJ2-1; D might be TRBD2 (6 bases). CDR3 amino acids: CASSLIVTGDEQFF. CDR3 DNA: TGTGCCAGCAGTTTAATTGTTACGGGGGATGAGCAGTTCTTC.